A selection of T cell receptor beta chains follows, all from one sample in a study of beta chain features in type 1 diabetes. TCRdb's table, derived via immunoSEQ multiplex PCR, lists solely in-frame clones and lacks some. The sample has approximately 730,000 clones, 13% seen once; the top ten hold less than 0.025%. Sequenced material: naive CD4+ T cells from blood. Source of these receptors: a man younger than 35 with type 1 diabetes. Both conserved end residues are part of each CDR3. The D gene is left open where the match is weak. Some rows mark clone size as missing; the rest say once, few, many or name a class of expanded clone.

CASSRSSGELFF	TGTGCCAGCAGCAGGTCTTCCGGGGAGCTGTTTTTT	.	TRBV11-2	TRBJ2-2	.
CASTFGDEQFF	TGTGCCAGCACCTTCGGGGATGAGCAGTTCTTC	.	TRBV5-6	TRBJ2-1	few
CASQRGVSTDTQYF	TGTGCCAGCCAGAGGGGCGTTAGCACAGATACGCAGTATTTT	.	TRBV2	TRBJ2-3	few
CASSTGTLGTGELFF	TGTGCCAGCTCGACCGGGACTTTAGGCACCGGGGAGCTGTTTTTT	.	TRBV27	TRBJ2-2	.
CAWDRLGNNIQYF	TGTGCCTGGGACCGTTTGGGGAATAACATTCAGTACTTC	.	TRBV30	TRBJ2-4	few
CSVDGSKEETQYF	TGCAGCGTTGATGGGTCTAAGGAAGAGACCCAGTACTTC	.	TRBV29-1	TRBJ2-5	.
CASSSTGGAFQPQHF	TGTGCCAGCAGCTCGACAGGGGGCGCGTTTCAGCCCCAGCATTTT	TRBD1	TRBV7-9	TRBJ1-5	few
CASSRRQGLGTDTQYF	TGTGCCAGCTCCCGAAGACAGGGGCTAGGCACAGATACGCAGTATTTT	TRBD1	TRBV18	TRBJ2-3	.
CASSPGGPDTQYF	TGTGCCAGCAGCCCAGGGGGGCCAGATACGCAGTATTTT	.	TRBV7-8	TRBJ2-3	.
CASSPRAGANVLTF	TGTGCCAGCAGCCCTCGAGCAGGGGCCAACGTCCTGACTTTC	.	TRBV7-2	TRBJ2-6	.
CASSVDRGGDIQYF	TGTGCCAGCAGCGTAGACCGCGGCGGGGACATTCAGTACTTC	.	TRBV9	TRBJ2-4	few
CSVGQGKAEAFF	TGCAGCGTAGGACAGGGGAAGGCTGAAGCTTTCTTT	TRBD1	TRBV29-1	TRBJ1-1	few
CASSLAGIGNTIYF	TGTGCCAGCAGTTTAGCAGGAATTGGAAACACCATATATTTT	.	TRBV28	TRBJ1-3	few
CASSVQGTDTQYF	TGTGCCAGCAGTGTCCAGGGGACAGATACGCAGTATTTT	.	TRBV14	TRBJ2-3	.
CASRPAGNEQFF	TGTGCCAGCAGGCCAGCAGGGAATGAGCAGTTCTTC	.	TRBV28	TRBJ2-1	few
CASTRDRSNYGYTF	TGTGCCAGTACCCGGGACAGATCTAACTATGGCTACACCTTC	TRBD1	TRBV19	TRBJ1-2	.
CASSPDRGRGTEAFF	TGTGCCAGCAGCCCTGACAGGGGCAGGGGCACTGAAGCTTTCTTT	TRBD1	TRBV7-9	TRBJ1-1	.
CATSRDPGLGDEKLFF	TGTGCCACCAGCAGAGATCCGGGACTCGGAGATGAAAAACTGTTTTTT	.	TRBV15	TRBJ1-4	.
CASSVDLDTTGYTF	TGTGCCAGCAGCGTAGATCTAGACACCACTGGCTACACCTTC	.	TRBV9	TRBJ1-2	few
CASSGASDWPETQYF	TGTGCCAGTAGTGGGGCTAGCGATTGGCCAGAGACCCAGTACTTC	.	TRBV19	TRBJ2-5	.
CSAKGQGRGNTIYF	TGCAGCGCGAAGGGACAGGGGAGAGGAAACACCATATATTTT	TRBD1	TRBV29-1	TRBJ1-3	few
CASSPTGGFTDTQYF	TGTGCCAGTAGCCCAACAGGGGGTTTCACAGATACGCAGTATTTT	TRBD1	TRBV19	TRBJ2-3	few
CASSQTGLAKNIQYF	TGCGCCAGCAGCCAGACAGGATTAGCCAAAAACATTCAGTACTTC	.	TRBV4-1	TRBJ2-4	few
CASRKLGANYGYTF	TGTGCCAGCAGGAAATTAGGAGCCAACTATGGCTACACCTTC	.	TRBV27	TRBJ1-2	.
CAWSAGISNQPQHF	TGTGCCTGGAGTGCGGGGATTAGCAATCAGCCCCAGCATTTT	.	TRBV30	TRBJ1-5	.
CASSQGQRSNGYTF	TGCGCCAGCAGCCAGGGACAGCGCTCGAATGGCTACACCTTC	TRBD1	TRBV5-1	TRBJ1-2	.
CASSSAGGSEKLFF	TGTGCCAGCAGCAGTGCAGGGGGAAGTGAAAAACTGTTTTTT	TRBD1	TRBV5-6	TRBJ1-4	few
CASSITDTQYF	TGTGCCAGTAGTATCACAGATACGCAGTATTTT	.	TRBV19	TRBJ2-3	many
CASSGAAGGTLDTQYF	TGTGCCAGCAGCGGGGCTGCGGGGGGTACCCTAGATACGCAGTATTTT	TRBD2	TRBV9	TRBJ2-3	.
CASRQGGGGRPYNEQFF	TGTGCCAGTAGGCAAGGGGGGGGCGGCCGCCCCTACAATGAGCAGTTCTTC	.	TRBV19	TRBJ2-1	.
CASSTGVGEKLFF	TGTGCCAGCAGTACGGGGGTAGGGGAAAAACTGTTTTTT	.	TRBV2	TRBJ1-4	few
CASSLGSGQPQHF	TGCGCCAGCAGCTTGGGGTCAGGCCAGCCCCAGCATTTT	.	TRBV5-1	TRBJ1-5	few
CAWTPTGNTIYF	TGTGCCTGGACCCCTACTGGAAACACCATATATTTT	.	TRBV30	TRBJ1-3	.
CASSIRTGSTDTQYF	TGTGCCAGCAGCATAAGGACAGGGTCCACAGATACGCAGTATTTT	TRBD1	TRBV11-3	TRBJ2-3	.
CASSRGQLYEQYF	TGTGCCAGCTCCCGGGGACAGCTCTACGAGCAGTACTTC	TRBD1	TRBV18	TRBJ2-7	few
CSVATKNTEAFF	TGCAGCGTTGCAACCAAGAACACTGAAGCTTTCTTT	.	TRBV29-1	TRBJ1-1	.
CASSPGGAGANVLTF	TGTGCCAGCAGCCCAGGGGGTGCAGGGGCCAACGTCCTGACTTTC	TRBD1	TRBV9	TRBJ2-6	few
CAVPGTENTEAFF	TGTGCCGTCCCCGGGACAGAGAACACTGAAGCTTTCTTT	TRBD1	TRBV5-6	TRBJ1-1	once
CASSSSTGGHEKLFF	.	.	TRBV28	TRBJ1-4	.
CASLQNVGSPLHF	TGTGCCAGCCTACAGAATGTCGGTTCACCCCTCCACTTT	.	TRBV28	TRBJ1-6	few
CASSFSGDRGTEAFF	TGTGCCAGCAGCTTCTCCGGGGACAGGGGTACTGAAGCTTTCTTT	TRBD1	TRBV7-2	TRBJ1-1	.
CASSQYTEAFF	TGTGCCAGCAGCCAATACACTGAAGCTTTCTTT	.	TRBV11-3	TRBJ1-1	.
CAWESMAVEAFF	TGTGCCTGGGAGTCCATGGCAGTAGAAGCTTTCTTT	.	TRBV30	TRBJ1-1	few
CAIGNRGPYGYTF	TGTGCCATCGGCAACAGGGGGCCTTATGGCTACACCTTC	TRBD1	TRBV10-3	TRBJ1-2	.
CASSSEGGVAKNIQYF	TGTGCCAGCAGCTCCGAAGGCGGGGTAGCCAAAAACATTCAGTACTTC	.	TRBV7-9	TRBJ2-4	few
CASSPPGTNNQPQHF	TGTGCCAGCTCACCGCCCGGGACAAACAATCAGCCCCAGCATTTT	.	TRBV18	TRBJ1-5	few
CASSRGRGQPQHF	TGTGCCAGCAGCCGGGGAAGGGGGCAGCCCCAGCATTTT	.	TRBV5-6	TRBJ1-5	.
CAWSQIGGSKELFF	TGTGCCTGGAGTCAAATCGGGGGTAGCAAGGAGCTGTTTTTT	.	TRBV30	TRBJ2-2	few
CASSPQSDSTDTQYF	TGTGCCAGCAGCCCCCAATCGGACAGCACAGATACGCAGTATTTT	.	TRBV7-7	TRBJ2-3	.
CASRGDPPLHF	TGTGCCAGCAGGGGGGATCCACCCCTCCACTTT	.	TRBV6-6	TRBJ1-6	.
CAWYRENTEAFF	TGTGCCTGGTACCGGGAGAACACTGAAGCTTTCTTT	.	TRBV30	TRBJ1-1	few
CASSYRGGTDTQYF	TGTGCCAGCAGCTACAGGGGAGGCACAGATACGCAGTATTTT	TRBD1	TRBV7-9	TRBJ2-3	.
CAISESGGLSSNNEQFF	TGTGCCATCAGTGAGTCCGGTGGCCTCAGTTCAAACAATGAGCAGTTCTTC	.	TRBV10-3	TRBJ2-1	.
CASSPPGTYGYTF	TGTGCCAGCTCACCACCGGGGACTTATGGCTACACCTTC	.	TRBV18	TRBJ1-2	few
CASSLLDRNYGYTF	TGTGCCAGCAGCCTACTTGACAGAAACTATGGCTACACCTTC	.	TRBV7-9	TRBJ1-2	few
CASSLLGDTEAFF	TGTGCCAGCAGCTTACTTGGAGACACTGAAGCTTTCTTT	.	TRBV7-9	TRBJ1-1	.
CASALDSPDYNEQFF	TGTGCTAGTGCCTTAGACAGCCCGGACTACAATGAGCAGTTCTTC	.	TRBV12-5	TRBJ2-1	.
CASSLNAGFSGANVLTF	TGTGCCAGCAGCTTAAACGCAGGCTTCTCTGGGGCCAACGTCCTGACTTTC	.	TRBV7-9	TRBJ2-6	.
CASSDPFEYF	TGCGCCAGCAGTGATCCCTTCGAGTATTTT	.	TRBV10-1	TRBJ2-3	.
CASRVGTGLGNTEAFF	TGTGCCAGCAGGGTCGGGACAGGGCTCGGGAACACTGAAGCTTTCTTT	TRBD1	TRBV9	TRBJ1-1	few